The rows below give T cell receptor beta chains drawn from one sample of a study of blood T cell repertoires in COVID-19. Produced via immunoSEQ multiplex PCR; TCRdb's table is partial and in-frame only. The table includes about 280,000 clones, about 85% detected once. Sequencing used peripheral blood. The receptors were sampled from a woman in her fifties or sixties who had recovered from COVID-19. Each CDR3 is given with its conserved first and last residue. The D gene is left open where the match is weak. Not all rows give a size; the values are once, few, many and, for expanded clones, a class.

>.|.|TRBJ2-7|TRBV11-2
TGTGCCAGCAGCTTAGGGTTTCAGGGGCCCGGCGAGCAGTACTTC
CASSLGFQGPGEQYF
>few|.|TRBJ2-7|TRBV5-1
TGCGCCAGCAGCTTGGCTAGGGGCCCCTACGAGCAGTACTTC
CASSLARGPYEQYF
>.|.|TRBJ2-2|TRBV27
TGTGCCAGCAGTTTATACCAGGGGATAAACACCGGGGAGCTGTTTTTT
CASSLYQGINTGELFF
>.|TRBD2|TRBJ2-3|TRBV29-1
TGCAGCGTTGAGCCGAACTTAGGCGCGGGGGAGGCGCAGTATTTT
CSVEPNLGAGEAQYF
>.|TRBD2|TRBJ2-3|TRBV10-3
TGTGCCATCAGTGTAGCGGGGGAAGATACGCAGTATTTT
CAISVAGEDTQYF
>.|TRBD1|TRBJ2-7|TRBV19
TGTGCCAGTAGTATCCTCTCCGGGACAGGGTCCTACGAGCAGTACTTC
CASSILSGTGSYEQYF
>.|TRBD1|TRBJ2-1|TRBV5-1
TGCGCCAGCAGCCGGGACCGGGACAGGGGATTCAATGAGCAGTTCTTC
CASSRDRDRGFNEQFF
>.|TRBD1|TRBJ1-1|TRBV6-5
TGTGCCAGCAGGCAAGACAGGGGAAAGAACACTGAAGCTTTCTTT
CASRQDRGKNTEAFF
>.|TRBD2|TRBJ2-1|TRBV28
TGTGCCAGCAGTTTAGGACTAGTAGGGTACAATGAGCAGTTCTTC
CASSLGLVGYNEQFF
>.|TRBD1|TRBJ1-2|TRBV6-1
TGTGCCAGCAGGGAACCGGGACAGGTGAACTATGGCTACACCTTC
CASREPGQVNYGYTF
>.|.|TRBJ2-1|TRBV7-2
TGTGCCAGCAGCTTAGGGGGCAGGGGCGATGAGCAGTTCTTC
CASSLGGRGDEQFF
>.|.|TRBJ1-1|TRBV6-5
TGTGCCAGCAGGACTTTACTCAGGGGAGTCACTGAAGCTTTCTTT
CASRTLLRGVTEAFF
>.|TRBD1|TRBJ1-2|TRBV5-6
TGTGCCAGCAGCATGTCCGGGACAGGCTATGGCTACACCTTC
CASSMSGTGYGYTF
>few|.|TRBJ2-7|TRBV28
TGTGCCAGCAGTCCTTCCGGGAAGACTAGGAACGGCGAGCAGTACTTC
CASSPSGKTRNGEQYF
>.|.|TRBJ2-1|TRBV4-1
TGCGCCAGCAGCCAAGCGGGGGGCGGCAATGAGCAGTTCTTC
CASSQAGGGNEQFF
>.|TRBD2|TRBJ2-7|TRBV6-2/TRBV6-3
TGTGCCAGCACCCCCCCGGGACTAGGGCCCTACGAGCAGTACTTC
CASTPPGLGPYEQYF
>few|.|TRBJ1-1|TRBV27
TGTGCCAGCAGCCTCAATGCAGGGTCTAACACTGAAGCTTTCTTT
CASSLNAGSNTEAFF
>.|TRBD2|TRBJ2-5|TRBV30
TGTGCCTGGAGTGTAGGCTGGGGGGGCCAAGAGACCCAGTACTTC
CAWSVGWGGQETQYF
>once|.|TRBJ1-1|TRBV27
TGTGCCAGCAGCCCAACCGGGGTGAACACTGAAGCTTTCTTT
CASSPTGVNTEAFF
>.|.|TRBJ1-1|TRBV7-3
TGTGCCAGCAGCTTAACCTCCGGGGGCACTGAAGCTTTCTTT
CASSLTSGGTEAFF
>.|TRBD2|TRBJ2-7|TRBV28
TGTGCCAGCAGTCTCCCGGGACTAGCGGACCCCTACGAGCAGTACTTC
CASSLPGLADPYEQYF
>.|.|TRBJ2-7|TRBV5-4
TGTGCCAGCAGCGGAGGGCTTTCAGAATTCTACGAGCAGTACTTC
CASSGGLSEFYEQYF
>.|.|TRBJ2-7|TRBV11-2
TGTGCCAGCAGCTTAGGGCAGATCAGCTACGAGCAGTACTTC
CASSLGQISYEQYF
>.|TRBD1|TRBJ1-1|TRBV5-1
TGCGCCAGCAGCTTGGATACAGGGGTCGGGGCTTTCTTT
CASSLDTGVGAFF
>.|.|TRBJ1-2|TRBV25-1
TGTGCCTTCGGGAGGGTGAACTATGGCTACACCTTC
CAFGRVNYGYTF
>.|TRBD2|TRBJ2-1|TRBV27
TGTGCCAGCAGTTTATATCCGCGGGAGGGCCTCCATGAGCAGTTCTTC
CASSLYPREGLHEQFF